The 28 T cell receptor beta chains given below trace back to one sample, sequenced in a study of CD8 T cells in ankylosing spondylitis. Study findings and constraints: Eight or nine highly homologous variants made up a TCR beta motif that seemed to typify ankylosing spondylitis blood.

These TCRs are of unknown antigen specificity. TCRdb reanalysed the 5' RACE reads using MiXCR and keeps one entry per CDR3 protein. The data contain 700,000 to 1,000,000 distinct CDR3 sequences, roughly 10% of them seen just once; the ten biggest clones take up roughly 0.51%. Sequenced material: blood, either unsorted or a sorted T cell fraction (not recorded which). Source of these receptors: a male donor with ankylosing spondylitis.

Ten or more counts support this clonotype. The chain joins TRBV20-1 to TRBJ1-1; TRBD1 is a possible D gene (5 bases). Germline CDR1 reads DFQATT; CDR2 reads SNEGSKA (reference sequence). The CDR3 has 13 residues. The CDR3: CSASGRLNTEAFF. The CDR3 DNA is TGCAGCGCCTCGGGACGGTTGAACACTGAAGCTTTCTTT.

This clonotype showed up just a few times. The chain couples TRBV7-6 to TRBJ1-1; no reliable D call. The CDR3 totals 14 residues. The ends were cut back, 3 bases at V and 4 bases at J, with 12 bases in the middle. CDR1 and CDR2 (germline): SGHVS, FNYEAQ. CDR3 nucleotide sequence: TGTGCCAGCAGCTTCGTGGGGATAGGCACTGAAGCTTTCTTT. This sequence encodes CASSFVGIGTEAFF. The full variable domain, completed using reference TRBV7-6 and TRBJ1-1, is GAGVSQSPRYKVTKRGQDVALRCDPISGHVSLYWYRQALGQGPEFLTYFNYEAQQDKSGLPNDRFSAERPEGSISTLTIQRTEQRDSAMYRCASSFVGIGTEAFFGQGTRLTVV.

The rearrangement joins TRBV20-1 to TRBJ2-7, with 7 positions matching TRBD2. J gave up 3 bases and V 3 bases, and 8 bases lay outside the gene matches. This CDR3 is built from 14 residues. The germline V gene has CDR1 DFQATT and CDR2 SNEGSKA (reference sequence). The CDR3 bases are TGCAGTGCTAGGGTTCCGGGACTAATCTACGAGCAGTACTTC. As protein: CSARVPGLIYEQYF.

The sample holds many counts of this clonotype. The V gene is TRBV20-1, the J gene TRBJ1-5; D might be TRBD1 (5 bases). V shed 6 bases and J shed 6 bases, with 18 bases lying between them. Germline V gene lookup returns CDR1 DFQATT and CDR2 SNEGSKA (reference sequence). The CDR3 runs 14 residues. The CDR3 sequence is CSATMGPASQPQHF. The DNA for the CDR3 is TGCAGTGCCACCATGGGACCCGCCAGTCAGCCCCAGCATTTT.

The rearrangement uses TRBV5-1 and TRBJ1-2, with 12 bases fitting TRBD1. The V and J ends lost 3 bases and 2 bases, in that order; junction bases with no gene match: 2. The CDR3 extends over 15 amino acids. Per germline, CDR1 SGHRS and CDR2 YFSETQ. CDR3 in amino acids: CASSWGQGANYGYTF. CDR3 bases: TGCGCCAGCAGCTGGGGACAGGGGGCCAACTATGGCTACACCTTC.

J is TRBJ2-3 and V is TRBV4-3; D remains ambiguous. Per germline, CDR1 LGHNA and CDR2 YSLEER. Trimming pared 1 base from V and 1 base from J, leaving 6 bases between. This CDR3 region has 14 residues. As DNA, the CDR3 is TGCGCCAGCAGCCAAGCGTGGGGCACAGATACGCAGTATTTT. It encodes CASSQAWGTDTQYF.

The CDR3 reads CASSFFSGNYNEQFF. The CDR3 DNA reads TGTGCCAGCAGCTTCTTTAGCGGGAACTACAATGAGCAGTTCTTC. The chain employs TRBV7-2 and TRBJ2-1; 8 nucleotides line up with TRBD2. CDR1 is SGHTA, CDR2 FQGNSA, per germline. This CDR3 spans 15 amino acids. The V segment lost 3 bases and the J segment 3 bases; nucleotides outside the gene matches: 4.

This chain links TRBV5-1 with TRBJ2-1, with TRBD2 matching 8 bases. The CDR3 contains 17 residues. Losses at the gene ends were 4 bases for V and 4 bases for J; bases not matched to a gene: 13. Germline-derived CDR1 and CDR2 are SGHRS and YFSETQ. The CDR3 DNA reads TGCGCCAGCAGCATACTGGGGGCGGGGGGACCATACAATGAGCAGTTCTTC. Protein product: CASSILGAGGPYNEQFF. The full variable domain, completed using reference TRBV5-1 and TRBJ2-1, is KAGVTQTPRYLIKTRGQQVTLSCSPISGHRSVSWYQQTPGQGLQFLFEYFSETQRNKGNFPGRFSGRQFSNSRSEMNVSTLELGDSALYLCASSILGAGGPYNEQFFGPGTRLTVL.

The V and J genes are TRBV6-1 and TRBJ2-5; 11 positions agree with TRBD2. The germline V gene encodes CDR1 MNHNS and CDR2 SASEGT. The CDR3 spans 17 residues. V dropped 2 bases and J dropped 4; count of bases not matched to a gene: 9. The CDR3 loop reads CASSERLAGTLVETQYF. CDR3 coding DNA: TGTGCCAGCAGTGAAAGACTAGCGGGGACGTTGGTAGAGACCCAGTACTTC.

In this sample, this clonotype turned up many times. This chain links TRBV12-3 or TRBV12-4 with TRBJ2-1, with no clear D. The CDR3 is 12 residues long. The V and J ends lost 7 bases and 4 bases respectively, with 8 bases between them. CDR3 in amino acids: CASTLGYNEQFF. The CDR3 nucleotides read TGTGCCAGCACCCTCGGGTACAATGAGCAGTTCTTC.

V gene TRBV7-6 combines with J gene TRBJ2-7, with 7 bases identical to TRBD1. V dropped 1 base and J dropped 3; count of bases not matched to a gene: 3. The CDR3 length is 14 residues. Germline loops: CDR1 SGHVS, CDR2 FNYEAQ. The CDR3 sequence: CASSLEGAGYEQYF. The CDR3 DNA follows: TGTGCCAGCAGCTTAGAGGGGGCAGGCTACGAGCAGTACTTC.

The CDR3 nucleotides read TGCAGTGCTAGTAGGGGACTCGGCACAGATACGCAGTATTTT. It translates to CSASRGLGTDTQYF. The V gene is TRBV20-1, the J gene TRBJ2-3, with a possible D match to TRBD2 (6 bases). The CDR3 length is 14 residues. Germline V lookup: CDR1 DFQATT, CDR2 SNEGSKA (reference sequence). Trimming removed 3 bases from V and 1 base from J, with 11 bases in between.

This clonotype came up a few times. V usage is TRBV7-2 and J usage is TRBJ1-5, with D maybe TRBD1 (5 bases). The CDR3 extends over 15 amino acids. Germline assignment: CDR1 SGHTA and CDR2 FQGNSA. Trimming stripped 4 bases from V and 6 bases from J, with 16 bases between. CDR3 amino acids: CASSSQWGGSQPQHF. The CDR3, as DNA: TGTGCCAGCAGCTCCCAATGGGGGGGGAGTCAGCCCCAGCATTTT.

This clonotype has a count of ten or more. The chain couples TRBV12-3 or TRBV12-4 to TRBJ2-5; TRBD2 might be the D (6 bases). The V and J ends lost 5 bases and 5 bases respectively, with 12 bases between them. This CDR3 has 13 residues. CDR3 residues: CASSPRGLETQYF. The CDR3, as DNA: TGTGCCAGCAGTCCTCGGGGGTTGGAGACCCAGTACTTC.

This clonotype came up a few times. This sequence joins TRBV30 and TRBJ1-1; D unresolved. V shed 5 bases and J shed 5 bases, with 12 bases lying between them. This CDR3 is built from 12 residues. Germline CDR1 reads GTSNPN; CDR2 reads SVGIG (reference sequence). The CDR3 DNA reads as TGTGCCTGGGGAGGGCGGGTTACTGAAGCTTTCTTT. Translating gives CAWGGRVTEAFF. The variable domain in full, completed from reference TRBV30 and TRBJ1-1, reads SQTIHQWPATLVQPVGSPLSLECTVEGTSNPNLYWYRQAAGRGLQLLFYSVGIGQISSEVPQNLSASRPQDRQFILSSKKLLLSDSGFYLCAWGGRVTEAFFGQGTRLTVV.

The DNA of the CDR3 is TGCGCCAGCAGCTCAGAGGCTAACTATGGCTACACCTTC. Its protein is CASSSEANYGYTF. The chain links TRBV5-1 to TRBJ1-2; no firm D call. V was shortened by 3 bases and J by 0 bases, with 6 bases between the two germline ends. The V gene's germline CDR1 is SGHRS and CDR2 YFSETQ. The CDR3 covers 13 residues. Full variable domain (remainder filled in from reference TRBV5-1 and TRBJ1-2): KAGVTQTPRYLIKTRGQQVTLSCSPISGHRSVSWYQQTPGQGLQFLFEYFSETQRNKGNFPGRFSGRQFSNSRSEMNVSTLELGDSALYLCASSSEANYGYTFGSGTRLTVV.

This clonotype was picked up a small number of times. The chain is built from TRBV20-1 and TRBJ2-5, with D unclear. Trimming removed 4 bases from V and 2 bases from J, with 14 bases in between. The CDR3 spans 14 residues. CDR1 is DFQATT and CDR2 is SNEGSKA in the germline V gene (reference sequence). The CDR3: CSAMGPLAQETQYF. Written as DNA, the CDR3 is TGCAGTGCTATGGGCCCACTGGCGCAAGAGACCCAGTACTTC.

This clonotype has just a few counts. J is TRBJ2-7 and V is TRBV7-9; 7 bases map to TRBD2. V was pared by 5 bases and J by 3 bases, with 4 bases of the junction left unmatched. Germline V gene sequence: CDR1 SEHNR, CDR2 FQNEAQ (reference sequence). This CDR3 has 13 amino acids. CDR3 in amino acids: CASSVERGYEQYF. Written as DNA, the CDR3 is TGTGCCAGCAGCGTCGAGCGGGGCTACGAGCAGTACTTC.

V gene TRBV29-1 combines with J gene TRBJ1-3; TRBD1 aligns across 8 bases. CDR1 SQVTM and CDR2 ANQGSEA come from the germline V gene. V shed 7 bases, J shed 0 bases, and the junction held 5 bases outside the gene matches. The length of the CDR3 is 14 residues. CDR3 region: CSATGQGSGNTIYF. CDR3 bases: TGCAGCGCCACCGGACAGGGCTCTGGAAACACCATATATTTT.

In this sample, this clonotype turned up many times. The genes are TRBV29-1 and TRBJ2-5; D is ambiguous. From germline, CDR1 is SQVTM and CDR2 ANQGSEA. V lost 4 bases, J lost 5 bases, and 11 bases lay in between. This CDR3 contains 12 residues. Here the CDR3 DNA reads TGCAGCGTTGGGCGGTTGGAGGAGACCCAGTACTTC. Translation: CSVGRLEETQYF.

In its sample, this clonotype was seen a few times. The chain combines TRBV9 with TRBJ2-5, with D hard to call. Deletions cut 6 bases from V and 7 bases from J, with 16 bases between. The CDR3 extends over 13 amino acids. CDR1 is SGDLS, CDR2 YYNGEE, per germline. The CDR3: CASTTTEAGTQYF. The CDR3 DNA reads TGTGCCAGCACCACAACAGAGGCTGGGACCCAGTACTTC.

This clonotype occurred a few times. The V and J genes are TRBV6-5 and TRBJ1-6, with 8 bases fitting TRBD1. Trimming cost V 2 bases and J 7 bases; bases outside gene matches: 7. This CDR3 comprises 16 residues. Germline V gene lookup returns CDR1 MNHEY and CDR2 SVGAGI. CDR3 in DNA: TGTGCCAGCAGTTACACGCTGACAGGGGTAAATTCACCCCTCCACTTT. It is translated as CASSYTLTGVNSPLHF.

This clonotype was seen a few times. The CDR3 is CASSQEKRGGLSQFF. The CDR3 coding sequence is TGTGCCAGCAGCCAAGAAAAGCGGGGGGGCCTCTCGCAGTTCTTC. The chain recombines TRBV4-2 with TRBJ2-1; 10 positions agree with TRBD2. Germline-derived CDR1 and CDR2 are LGHNA and YNFKEQ. The CDR3 runs 15 residues. J was trimmed by 12 bases and V by 0 bases; bases with no gene match: 8.

V and J are TRBV7-6 and TRBJ2-1; 11 nucleotides agree with TRBD2. After removal of 7 bases from V and 7 bases from J, the junction contained 9 bases not matched to a gene. The CDR3 runs to 15 residues. Germline V lookup: CDR1 SGHVS, CDR2 FNYEAQ. CDR3 nucleotides: TGTGCCAGCACCTATAGCGGGGGGGCCGGAAATGAGCAGTTCTTC. It specifies CASTYSGGAGNEQFF.

This clonotype was detected many times. This chain uses TRBV5-1 with TRBJ1-6, with D hard to call. Trimming pared 2 bases from V and 10 bases from J, leaving 10 bases between. There are 13 residues in the CDR3. Per germline, CDR1 SGHRS and CDR2 YFSETQ. CDR3 nucleotides: TGCGCCAGCAGCTTATCGTCCGGGTCACCCCTCCACTTT. Its translation is CASSLSSGSPLHF.

A word on this clonotype: This may stem from a read error, because a much larger clone lies one nucleotide away. The rearrangement joins TRBV18 to TRBJ1-6; D perhaps matches TRBD1 (5 bases). Per the germline V gene, CDR1 is KGHSH and CDR2 is LQKENI. V gave up 5 bases and J gave up 10 bases, with 12 bases separating them. CDR3 length equals 13 residues. The CDR3 sequence is CASSARTYSPLHF. The CDR3 region has the DNA TGTGCCAGCTCAGCGAGGACATACTCACCCCTCCACTTT.

The V and J genes are TRBV15 and TRBJ1-5, with 7 bases aligning to TRBD1. V lost 1 base and J lost 0; bases outside the gene matches: 9. The germline V gene encodes CDR1 LNHNV and CDR2 YYDKDF (reference sequence). This CDR3 is 18 amino acids long. Here the CDR3 reads CATSRGWGGQASNQPQHF. The CDR3 region has the DNA TGTGCCACCAGCAGAGGGTGGGGTGGACAGGCTAGCAATCAGCCCCAGCATTTT. The full variable domain, with the rest looked up from reference TRBV15 and TRBJ1-5, is DAMVIQNPRYQVTQFGKPVTLSCSQTLNHNVMYWYQQKSSQAPKLLFHYYDKDFNNEADTPDNFQSRRPNTSFCFLDIRSPGLGDTAMYLCATSRGWGGQASNQPQHFGDGTRLSIL.

This rearrangement joins TRBV6-2 or TRBV6-3 to TRBJ2-5; the match to TRBD2 covers 7 bases. Trimming removed 0 bases from V and 5 bases from J; junction bases left unmatched: 6. This CDR3 region has 15 residues. CDR1 is MNHEY and CDR2 is SVGEGT in the germline V gene. This CDR3 is CASSYSIGGSETQYF. The CDR3 nucleotides read TGTGCCAGCAGTTACTCTATCGGGGGGTCGGAGACCCAGTACTTC.